These T cell receptor beta chains were read from a single sample in a study of Graves' ophthalmopathy and Graves' hyperthyroidism. One entry per CDR3 protein, called by TCRdb with MiXCR from the multiplex PCR reads. This sample has under 800,000 distinct CDR3 sequences; 20% to 25% occur once, and the top ten carry about 6.6%. The material sequenced was peripheral blood. The source is a woman younger than 35 with stable Graves' hyperthyroidism. Some clones in this sample may be carry-over from other donors' samples. Each CDR3 is given with its conserved first and last residue. A D gene is named only where the DNA matches it firmly. Not all rows give a size; the values are once, few, many and, for expanded clones, a class.

-	-	TRBV6-5	TRBJ2-7	TGTGCCAGCAGTTACGGACTCAACTACGAGCAGTACTTC	CASSYGLNYEQYF
few	-	TRBV30	TRBJ2-2	TGTGCCTGGAGCCTGGAAGGGTCCGGGGAGCTGTTTTTT	CAWSLEGSGELFF
many	TRBD1	TRBV29-1	TRBJ1-1	TGCAGCGCCCGACAGGGAATGAACACTGAAGCTTTCTTT	CSARQGMNTEAFF
-	-	TRBV6-5	TRBJ1-1	TGTGCCAGCATAGGCCGGGACGAGAACACTGAAGCTTTCTTT	CASIGRDENTEAFF
many	-	TRBV7-2	TRBJ2-5	TGTGCCAGCAGCCCAAGTAGGGCGCAAGAGACCCAGTACTTC	CASSPSRAQETQYF
many	-	TRBV19	TRBJ2-2	TGTGCCAGTAGTAGGAGTGTCCGGACGGCCGGGGAGCTGTTTTTT	CASSRSVRTAGELFF
many	-	TRBV7-6	TRBJ2-7	TGTGCCAGCAGCTCCCAAGCAGGGGCCAACGAGCAGTACTTC	CASSSQAGANEQYF
many	TRBD1	TRBV10-3	TRBJ1-2	TGTGCCATCAGTGAGGACAGGGACTATGGCTACACCTTC	CAISEDRDYGYTF
many	TRBD2	TRBV20-1	TRBJ2-7	TGCAGTGCCGAGGGACTAGCGGAATCCTACGAGCAGTACTTC	CSAEGLAESYEQYF
-	TRBD2	TRBV11-2	TRBJ2-3	TGTGCCAGCAGCCCCATTCTTAGCGGGAGCACAGATACGCAGTATTTT	CASSPILSGSTDTQYF
many	-	TRBV6-1	TRBJ1-5	TGTGCCAGCAGTGAGTTGGATCAGCCCCAGCATTTT	CASSELDQPQHF
-	-	TRBV5-1	TRBJ2-7	TGCGCCAGCAGCCCGGACGGTTCTGGCGAGCAGTACTTC	CASSPDGSGEQYF
-	-	TRBV6-1	TRBJ2-7	TGTGCCAGCAGCTTGTTCGGATCGGATAGCAATTATTACGAGCAGTACTTC	CASSLFGSDSNYYEQYF
many	TRBD1	TRBV2	TRBJ2-5	TGTGCCAGCAGTGTAGGGGGACAGGTCCCGACCCAGTACTTC	CASSVGGQVPTQYF
many	-	TRBV6-5	TRBJ2-7	TGTGCCAGCAGTTACTCGAGGTCCCGTAAGATCTACGAGCAGTACTTC	CASSYSRSRKIYEQYF
many	TRBD1	TRBV2	TRBJ1-2	TGTGCCAGCAGGGAGACAGGGCTGGGCTACACCTTC	CASRETGLGYTF
few	TRBD1	TRBV6-1	TRBJ1-1	TGTGCCGCGGGGGACAGGCTGGGGGCTTTCTTT	CAAGDRLGAFF
many	TRBD1	TRBV5-5	TRBJ2-5	TGTGCCAGCAGTATGACAGGGCGGGAGACCCAGTACTTC	CASSMTGRETQYF
many	-	TRBV6-5	TRBJ2-7	TGTGCCAGCAGTTATGGCCCCAACTACGAGCAGTACTTC	CASSYGPNYEQYF
many	-	TRBV5-5	TRBJ1-5	TGTGCCAGCAGCTTGTTGAAAGGGCCCCAGCATTTT	CASSLLKGPQHF
many	TRBD2	TRBV5-1	TRBJ2-7	TGCGCCAGCAGCTGGACTAGCACCAACGAGCAGTACTTC	CASSWTSTNEQYF
many	TRBD1	TRBV12-5	TRBJ1-1	TGTGCTAGTGGATCGACAGGGGACACTGAAGCTTTCTTT	CASGSTGDTEAFF
many	-	TRBV30	TRBJ1-2	TGTGCCTGGAGTGTAAGTGGATCGGGCTACACCTTC	CAWSVSGSGYTF
many	-	TRBV19	TRBJ1-5	TGTGCCAGTAGTATTCTGGGACGGGGTCAGCCCCAGCATTTT	CASSILGRGQPQHF
many	-	TRBV19	TRBJ1-2	TGTGCCAGTAGTATAGGCGCTGATAGGCCCTTTCGAGATGGCTACACCTTC	CASSIGADRPFRDGYTF
many	TRBD2	TRBV6-1	TRBJ2-7	TGTGCCAGCAGCTCCATACTAGCGGGGGGCTACGAGCAGTACTTC	CASSSILAGGYEQYF
few	TRBD2	TRBV6-1	TRBJ2-5	TGTGCCAGCCTCCTGGATAGCGGGAGTGGGGAGACCCAGTACTTC	CASLLDSGSGETQYF